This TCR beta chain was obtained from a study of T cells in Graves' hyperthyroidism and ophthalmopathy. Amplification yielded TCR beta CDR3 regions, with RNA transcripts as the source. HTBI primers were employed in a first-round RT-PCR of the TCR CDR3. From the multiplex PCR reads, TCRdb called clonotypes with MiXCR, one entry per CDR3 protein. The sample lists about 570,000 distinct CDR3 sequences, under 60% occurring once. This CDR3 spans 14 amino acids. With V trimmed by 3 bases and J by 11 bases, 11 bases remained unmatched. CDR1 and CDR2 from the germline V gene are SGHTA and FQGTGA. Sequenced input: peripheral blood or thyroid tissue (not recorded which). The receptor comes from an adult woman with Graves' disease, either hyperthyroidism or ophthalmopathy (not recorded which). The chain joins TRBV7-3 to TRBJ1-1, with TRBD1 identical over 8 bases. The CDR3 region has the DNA TGTGCCAGCAGCTTCCGCTTGCAGGGGGCTTTGGCTTTCTTT. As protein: CASSFRLQGALAFF.